The clone carrying this T cell receptor beta chain came up a few times. This record belongs to a study of blood T cell repertoires in COVID-19. For the study at large: Acute-phase and convalescent COVID-19 samples originated in the United States, Italy and Spain.

Per the authors' pipeline: Scientists estimated how many nucleated cells there were by amplifying reference gene primers. TCRdb's table, derived via immunoSEQ multiplex PCR, lists solely in-frame clones and lacks some. V and J calls and clone size are those listed in that table; D and trimming were worked out from the DNA. The sample has under 85,000 clones, 85% to 90% seen once. Sequencing input: peripheral blood. This clonotype originated in a man at least 80 years old with acute or convalescent COVID-19.

CDR3 region: CASSPKAHRNYGYTF. CDR3 DNA sequence: TGTGCCAGCAGTCCCAAAGCCCACAGGAACTATGGCTACACCTTC. The V gene is TRBV27, the J gene TRBJ1-2, with TRBD1 as a possible D gene (5 bases). Germline assignment: CDR1 MNHEY and CDR2 SMNVEV (reference sequence). Trimming shortened V by 5 bases and J by 2 bases, and 15 bases separated the two germline ends. The CDR3 covers 15 residues.